This is a list of T cell receptor beta chains from one sample in a study of a mutant IDH1 vaccine in newly diagnosed glioma. Their target antigens are unknown. TCRdb keeps only in-frame clones here, not all; method: immunoSEQ multiplex PCR. The sample shows tens of thousands of clones, less than 90% of them seen only once. The sample consisted of PBMCs, taken from a glioma patient whose treatment included an IDH1 peptide vaccine. The receptors here all came from a man aged 25 to 40 with glioma. CDR3s include the opening cysteine and the closing phenylalanine or tryptophan. Fields, in order: D gene, J gene, V gene, clone size, CDR3 protein, CDR3 DNA. A D gene is named only where the DNA matches it firmly. The listing skips clone size in some rows; elsewhere it reads once, few, many or a size class.

NA,TRBJ1-1,TRBV6-6,NA,CASSPAKTGNTEAFF,TGTGCCAGCAGTCCGGCGAAAACAGGGAACACTGAAGCTTTCTTT
NA,TRBJ2-7,TRBV13,NA,CASSTPGGGASEQYF,TGTGCCAGCAGCACCCCTGGTGGGGGGGCCTCCGAGCAGTACTTC
NA,TRBJ2-5,TRBV5-4,NA,CASSLGGRQETQYF,TGTGCCAGCAGCTTGGGGGGTCGGCAAGAGACCCAGTACTTC
NA,TRBJ2-2,TRBV13,NA,CASSLHGTGELFF,TGTGCCAGCAGCTTACATGGTACCGGGGAGCTGTTTTTT
NA,TRBJ2-1,TRBV2,NA,CASSTNPRRDEQFF,TGTGCCAGCAGTACCAATCCTCGGCGGGATGAGCAGTTCTTC
NA,TRBJ1-4,TRBV11-1,NA,CASSRGGPANEKLFF,TGTGCCAGCAGCCGGGGGGGGCCTGCTAATGAAAAACTGTTTTTT
NA,TRBJ1-1,TRBV27,NA,CASSSGAMNTEAFF,TGTGCCAGCAGTTCAGGGGCCATGAACACTGAAGCTTTCTTT
NA,TRBJ1-2,TRBV5-6,NA,CASSLQGTNYGYTF,TGTGCCAGCAGCCTACAGGGAACCAACTATGGCTACACCTTC
NA,TRBJ2-7,TRBV18,NA,CASSPPGLGEQYF,TGTGCCAGCTCACCACCAGGGTTGGGAGAGCAGTACTTC
NA,TRBJ2-2,TRBV7-9,NA,CASRPGTPRPIGELFF,TGTGCCAGCAGACCCGGGACTCCGAGACCTATCGGGGAGCTGTTTTTT
NA,TRBJ1-2,TRBV6-1,NA,CGFITGNYGYTF,TGTGGTTTCATTACAGGGAACTATGGCTACACCTTC
TRBD1,TRBJ1-4,TRBV6-5,NA,CASSRQGEKLFF,TGTGCCAGCAGCAGACAGGGGGAAAAACTGTTTTTT
NA,TRBJ1-1,TRBV6-4,NA,CASSDSGRANTEAFF,TGTGCCAGCAGTGACTCCGGGCGGGCTAACACTGAAGCTTTCTTT
NA,TRBJ2-2,TRBV5-1,NA,CASSLHGPNTGELFF,TGCGCCAGCAGCTTGCACGGGCCGAACACCGGGGAGCTGTTTTTT
NA,TRBJ1-6,TRBV9,NA,CASSSAEGWTPLHF,TGTGCCAGCAGCTCCGCGGAAGGGTGGACACCCCTCCACTTT
NA,TRBJ1-4,TRBV4-1,NA,CASSLLITGGDREKLFF,TGCGCCAGCAGCCTACTGATAACAGGCGGCGACCGAGAAAAACTGTTTTTT
NA,TRBJ2-7,TRBV7-9,NA,CASSFHDAGEQYF,TGTGCCAGCAGCTTCCACGACGCGGGCGAGCAGTACTTC
NA,TRBJ1-4,TRBV5-4,NA,CASSLAGNNEKLFF,TGTGCCAGCAGCTTGGCAGGGAATAATGAAAAACTGTTTTTT
TRBD2,TRBJ2-3,TRBV14,few,CASSQAPSGGPTDTQYF,TGTGCCAGCAGCCAGGCCCCCAGCGGGGGGCCCACAGATACGCAGTATTTT
TRBD1,TRBJ2-7,TRBV6-6,NA,CASSVKGQGTTYEQYF,TGTGCCAGCAGTGTAAAGGGACAGGGAACAACCTACGAGCAGTACTTC
NA,TRBJ2-7,TRBV6-5,NA,CTSRVDGSYEQYF,TGTACCAGCAGGGTGGACGGCTCCTACGAGCAGTACTTC
NA,TRBJ1-1,TRBV10-3,NA,CAISESMGVANTEAFF,TGTGCCATCAGTGAGTCGATGGGCGTTGCGAACACTGAAGCTTTCTTT
NA,TRBJ1-1,TRBV6-5,NA,CASRKQDRTEAFF,TGTGCCAGCAGAAAACAAGACAGAACTGAAGCTTTCTTT
NA,TRBJ1-2,TRBV9,NA,CASSVDLGAGDGYTF,TGTGCCAGCAGCGTAGACCTAGGGGCAGGCGATGGCTACACCTTC
NA,TRBJ1-4,TRBV19,NA,CASSIRQDYEKLFF,TGTGCCAGTAGTATCCGACAGGATTATGAAAAACTGTTTTTT
NA,TRBJ2-6,TRBV7-9,NA,CASSRDGANVLTF,TGTGCCAGCAGCCGGGACGGGGCCAACGTCCTGACTTTC
NA,TRBJ2-7,TRBV27,NA,CASSLGPDEQYF,TGTGCCAGCAGTTTAGGCCCCGACGAGCAGTACTTC
NA,TRBJ2-3,TRBV7-6,NA,CASSSGLQVNGNTQYF,TGTGCCAGCAGCTCTGGATTACAGGTTAATGGGAATACGCAGTATTTT
NA,TRBJ2-5,TRBV7-2,NA,CASSSGIAQYF,TGTGCCAGCAGCTCAGGGATTGCCCAGTACTTC
NA,TRBJ2-1,TRBV10-1,NA,CASSEIGGAYYNEQFF,TGCGCCAGCAGTGAGATAGGAGGAGCCTATTACAATGAGCAGTTCTTC
NA,TRBJ2-7,TRBV30,NA,CAWRKEGSSSYEQYF,TGTGCCTGGAGGAAAGAGGGGTCCAGCTCCTACGAGCAGTACTTC
NA,TRBJ2-1,TRBV5-5,NA,CASSLGLYNEQFF,TGTGCCAGCAGCTTGGGGCTATACAATGAGCAGTTCTTC
NA,TRBJ2-6,TRBV5-1,NA,CASSLVAGANVLTF,TGCGCCAGCAGCTTGGTAGCTGGGGCCAACGTCCTGACTTTC
NA,TRBJ2-7,TRBV13,NA,CASSLGPGNYEQYF,TGTGCCAGCAGCTTAGGCCCAGGGAATTACGAGCAGTACTTC
TRBD1,TRBJ2-1,TRBV5-4,NA,CASSLLQGMSNEQFF,TGTGCCAGCAGCTTGCTACAGGGGATGTCAAATGAGCAGTTCTTC
TRBD1,TRBJ2-4,TRBV2,NA,CASTSGDRVDGNIQYF,TGTGCCAGCACCTCGGGGGACAGGGTCGATGGGAACATTCAGTACTTC
NA,TRBJ2-7,TRBV6-5,NA,CASRENAYEQYF,TGTGCCAGCCGCGAAAATGCCTACGAGCAGTACTTC